Each of the 4 T cell receptor beta chains below was sequenced from the same sample in a study of T cells in tumors after PD-1 blockade. Assay used: immunoSEQ multiplex PCR; TCRdb lists only in-frame clones, some missing. Of some 48,000 clones listed, more than 75% are singletons. The sample here was PBMCs, taken before anti-PD-1 treatment. Source of these receptors: a human donor with basal cell carcinoma.

V is TRBV2 and J is TRBJ2-7; D may be TRBD2 (6 bases). Trimming removed 10 bases from V and 0 bases from J, with 16 bases in between. The CDR3 has 14 residues. In germline, CDR1 is SNHLY, CDR2 FYNNEI. CDR3 residues: CAIKPGTLSYEQYF. Here the CDR3 DNA reads TGTGCCATCAAACCGGGGACTCTCTCCTACGAGCAGTACTTC. Using reference TRBV2 and TRBJ2-7 for the parts outside the CDR3, the full variable domain is EPEVTQTPSHQVTQMGQEVILRCVPISNHLYFYWYRQILGQKVEFLVSFYNNEISEKSEIFDDQFSVERPDGSNFTLKIRSTKLEDSAMYFCAIKPGTLSYEQYFGPGTRLTVT.

This clone was seen more than once but under ten times. V is TRBV9 and J is TRBJ1-2; 8 nucleotides align to TRBD1. The trim removed 0 bases at V and 5 bases at J, leaving 3 bases unmatched. The CDR3 is 14 residues long. Germline V gene lookup returns CDR1 SGDLS and CDR2 YYNGEE. The CDR3 region is CASSVGQGAYGYTF. As DNA, the CDR3 is TGTGCCAGCAGCGTAGGTCAGGGGGCATATGGCTACACCTTC.

V and J are TRBV5-1 and TRBJ2-7, with 7 bases aligning to TRBD2. Per the germline V gene, CDR1 is SGHRS and CDR2 is YFSETQ. J lost 6 bases, V lost 1 base, and 10 bases had no gene match. The CDR3 runs to 15 residues. As DNA, the CDR3 is TGCGCCAGCAGCTTGCCAGCGGGACCCTCTCTCGAGCAGTACTTC. The encoded protein is CASSLPAGPSLEQYF.

This chain joins TRBV7-8 and TRBJ1-5; 8 positions match TRBD1. The CDR3 is 15 amino acids. Germline CDR1 is SGHVS and CDR2 is FQNEAQ. V lost 4 bases, J lost 4 bases, and 6 bases stayed unmatched. The CDR3 sequence: CASSSQGAANQPQHF. For the CDR3, the DNA is TGTGCCAGCAGCTCTCAGGGGGCAGCAAATCAGCCCCAGCATTTT.